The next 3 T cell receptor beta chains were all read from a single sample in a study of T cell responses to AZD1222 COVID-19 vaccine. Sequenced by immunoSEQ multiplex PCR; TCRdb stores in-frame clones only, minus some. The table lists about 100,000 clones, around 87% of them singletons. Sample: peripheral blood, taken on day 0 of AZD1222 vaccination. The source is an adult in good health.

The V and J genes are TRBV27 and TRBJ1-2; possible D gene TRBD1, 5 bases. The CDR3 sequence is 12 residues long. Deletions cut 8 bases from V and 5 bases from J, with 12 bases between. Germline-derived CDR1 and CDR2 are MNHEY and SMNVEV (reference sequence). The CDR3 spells CASSRDQYGYTF. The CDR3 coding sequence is TGTGCCAGCTCGAGGGACCAGTATGGCTACACCTTC.

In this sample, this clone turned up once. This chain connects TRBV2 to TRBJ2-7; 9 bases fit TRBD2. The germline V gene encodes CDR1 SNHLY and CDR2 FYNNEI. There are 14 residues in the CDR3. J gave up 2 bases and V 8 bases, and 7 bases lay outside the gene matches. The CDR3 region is CASLWREGTYEQYF. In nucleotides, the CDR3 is TGTGCCAGCCTGTGGCGGGAGGGAACCTACGAGCAGTACTTC.

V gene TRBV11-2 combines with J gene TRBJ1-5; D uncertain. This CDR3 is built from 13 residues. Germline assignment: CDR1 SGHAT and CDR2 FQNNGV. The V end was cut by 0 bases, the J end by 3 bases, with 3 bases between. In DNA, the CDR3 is TGTGCCAGCAGCTTAGAGGTCAATCAGCCCCAGCATTTT. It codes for CASSLEVNQPQHF.